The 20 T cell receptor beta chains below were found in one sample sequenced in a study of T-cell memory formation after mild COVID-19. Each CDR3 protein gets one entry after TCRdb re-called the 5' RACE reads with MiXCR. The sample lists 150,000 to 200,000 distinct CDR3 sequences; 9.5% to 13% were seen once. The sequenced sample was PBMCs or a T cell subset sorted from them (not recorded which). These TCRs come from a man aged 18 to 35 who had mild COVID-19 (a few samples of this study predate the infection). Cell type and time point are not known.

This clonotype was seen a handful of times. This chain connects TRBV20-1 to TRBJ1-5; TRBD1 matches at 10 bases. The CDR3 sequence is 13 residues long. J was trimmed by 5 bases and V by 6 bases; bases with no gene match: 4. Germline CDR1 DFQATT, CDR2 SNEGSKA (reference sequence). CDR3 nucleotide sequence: TGCAGTGCGACCGGGACAGGGGATCAGCCCCAGCATTTT. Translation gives CSATGTGDQPQHF.

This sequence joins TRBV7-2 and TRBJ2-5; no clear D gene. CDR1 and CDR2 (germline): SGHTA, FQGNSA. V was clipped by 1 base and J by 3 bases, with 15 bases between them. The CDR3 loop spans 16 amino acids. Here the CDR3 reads CASSLDVASAKETQYF. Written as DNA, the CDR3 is TGTGCCAGCAGCTTAGATGTGGCGTCAGCCAAAGAGACCCAGTACTTC.

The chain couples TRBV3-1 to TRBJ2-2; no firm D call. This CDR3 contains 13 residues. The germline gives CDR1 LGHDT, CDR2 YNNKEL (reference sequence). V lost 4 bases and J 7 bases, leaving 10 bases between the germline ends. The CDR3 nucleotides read TGTGCCAGCAGCCGCGGTGGGGACGGGGAGCTGTTTTTT. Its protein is CASSRGGDGELFF.

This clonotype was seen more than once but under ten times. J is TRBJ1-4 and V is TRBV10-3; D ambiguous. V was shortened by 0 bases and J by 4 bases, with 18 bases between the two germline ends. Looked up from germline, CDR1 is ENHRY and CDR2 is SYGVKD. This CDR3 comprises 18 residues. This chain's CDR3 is CAISESGKAGRRNEKLFF. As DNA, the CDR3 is TGTGCCATCAGTGAGTCGGGGAAGGCCGGACGCCGTAATGAAAAACTGTTTTTT.

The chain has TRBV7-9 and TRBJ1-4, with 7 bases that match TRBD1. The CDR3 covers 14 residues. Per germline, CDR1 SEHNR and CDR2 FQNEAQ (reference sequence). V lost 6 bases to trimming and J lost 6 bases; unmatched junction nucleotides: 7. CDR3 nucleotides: TGTGCCAGCAGTTCACAGGGGCCTTATGAAAAACTGTTTTTT. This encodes CASSSQGPYEKLFF.

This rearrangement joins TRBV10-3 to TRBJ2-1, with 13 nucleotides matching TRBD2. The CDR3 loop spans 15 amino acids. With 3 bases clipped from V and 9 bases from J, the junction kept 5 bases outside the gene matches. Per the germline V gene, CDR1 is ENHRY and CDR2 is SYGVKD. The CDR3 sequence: CAISDYGTSGAEQFF. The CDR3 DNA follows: TGTGCCATCAGTGATTACGGGACTAGCGGGGCTGAGCAGTTCTTC.

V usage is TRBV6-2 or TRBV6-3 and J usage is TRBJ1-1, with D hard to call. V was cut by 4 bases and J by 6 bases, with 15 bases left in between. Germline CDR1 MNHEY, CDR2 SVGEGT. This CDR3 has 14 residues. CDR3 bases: TGTGCCAGCAGTTCCCGAACCCAAGCGGCTGAAGCTTTCTTT. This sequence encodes CASSSRTQAAEAFF.

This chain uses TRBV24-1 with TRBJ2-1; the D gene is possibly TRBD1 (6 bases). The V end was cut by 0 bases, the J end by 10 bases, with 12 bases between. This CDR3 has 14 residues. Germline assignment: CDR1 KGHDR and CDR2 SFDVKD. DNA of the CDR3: TGTGCCACCAGTGATTTGAGAGGGGGAGACGAGCAGTTCTTC. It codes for CATSDLRGGDEQFF.

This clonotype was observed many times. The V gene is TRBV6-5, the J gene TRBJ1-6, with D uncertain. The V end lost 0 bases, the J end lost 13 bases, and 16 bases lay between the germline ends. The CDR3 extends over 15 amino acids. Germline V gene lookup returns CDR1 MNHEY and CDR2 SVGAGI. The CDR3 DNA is TGTGCCAGCAGTTACTCGTCTGGGCACAAAGGGCCCCTCCACTTT. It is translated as CASSYSSGHKGPLHF.

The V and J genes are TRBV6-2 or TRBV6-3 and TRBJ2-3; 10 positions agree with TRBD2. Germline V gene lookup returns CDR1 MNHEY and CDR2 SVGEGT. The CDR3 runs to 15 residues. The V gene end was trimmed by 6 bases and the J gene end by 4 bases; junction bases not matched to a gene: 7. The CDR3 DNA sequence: TGTGCCAGCAGAAGACTAGCGGGCGACGCAGATACGCAGTATTTT. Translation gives CASRRLAGDADTQYF.

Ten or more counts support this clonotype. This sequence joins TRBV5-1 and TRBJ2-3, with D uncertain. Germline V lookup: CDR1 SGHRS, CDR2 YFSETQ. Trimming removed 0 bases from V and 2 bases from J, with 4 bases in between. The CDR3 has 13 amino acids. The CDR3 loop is CASSLGLTDTQYF. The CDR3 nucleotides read TGCGCCAGCAGCTTGGGCCTCACAGATACGCAGTATTTT.

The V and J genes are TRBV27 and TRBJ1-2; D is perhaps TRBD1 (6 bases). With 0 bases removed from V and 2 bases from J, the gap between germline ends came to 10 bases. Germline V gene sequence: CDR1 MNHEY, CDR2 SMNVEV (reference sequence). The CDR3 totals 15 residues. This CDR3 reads CASSLSPGENYGYTF. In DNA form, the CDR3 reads TGTGCCAGCAGTTTATCCCCAGGGGAAAACTATGGCTACACCTTC.

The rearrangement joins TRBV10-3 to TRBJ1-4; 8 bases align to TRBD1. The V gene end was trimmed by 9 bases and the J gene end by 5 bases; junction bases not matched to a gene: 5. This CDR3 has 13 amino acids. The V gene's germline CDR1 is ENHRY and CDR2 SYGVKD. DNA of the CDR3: TGTGCCATAGGACAGGGCACAAATGAAAAACTGTTTTTT. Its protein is CAIGQGTNEKLFF.

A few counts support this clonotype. CDR3 sequence reads: CASSHRQGWVTEAFF. The CDR3 coding sequence is TGTGCCAGCAGCCACCGACAGGGTTGGGTCACTGAAGCTTTCTTT. The chain has TRBV7-6 and TRBJ1-1; TRBD1 matches 7 bases. The ends lost 5 bases at V and 4 bases at J; junction bases unmatched: 10. Germline-derived CDR1 and CDR2 are SGHVS and FNYEAQ. The CDR3 extends over 15 amino acids.

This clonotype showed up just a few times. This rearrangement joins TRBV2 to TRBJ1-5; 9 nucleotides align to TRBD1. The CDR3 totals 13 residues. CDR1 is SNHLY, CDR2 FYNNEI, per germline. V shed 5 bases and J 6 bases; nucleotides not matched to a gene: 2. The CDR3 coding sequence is TGTGCCAGCAGTACGGGACAGGGTCAGCCCCAGCATTTT. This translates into CASSTGQGQPQHF.

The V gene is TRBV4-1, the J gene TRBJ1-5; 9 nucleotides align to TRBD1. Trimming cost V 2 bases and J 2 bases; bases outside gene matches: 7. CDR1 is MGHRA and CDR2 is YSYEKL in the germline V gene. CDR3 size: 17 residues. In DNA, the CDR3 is TGCGCCAGCAGCCAAAGGGGGGACAGGGCGGGCAATCAGCCCCAGCATTTT. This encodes CASSQRGDRAGNQPQHF.

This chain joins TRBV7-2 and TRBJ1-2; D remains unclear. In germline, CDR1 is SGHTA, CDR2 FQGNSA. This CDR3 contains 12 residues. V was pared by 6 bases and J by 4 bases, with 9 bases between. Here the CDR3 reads CASSRDFYGYTF. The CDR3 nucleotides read TGTGCCAGCAGTAGGGATTTCTATGGCTACACCTTC.

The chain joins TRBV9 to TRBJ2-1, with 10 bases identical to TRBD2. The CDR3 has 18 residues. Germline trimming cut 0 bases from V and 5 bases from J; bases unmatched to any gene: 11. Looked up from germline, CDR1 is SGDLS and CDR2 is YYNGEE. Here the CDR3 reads CASSVGGAGGHRNNEQFF. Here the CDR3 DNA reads TGTGCCAGCAGCGTAGGCGGAGCGGGGGGGCATAGGAACAATGAGCAGTTCTTC.

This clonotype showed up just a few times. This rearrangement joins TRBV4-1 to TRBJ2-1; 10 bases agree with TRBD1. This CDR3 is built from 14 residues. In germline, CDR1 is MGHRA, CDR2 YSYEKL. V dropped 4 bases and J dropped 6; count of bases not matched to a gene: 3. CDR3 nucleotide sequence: TGCGCCAGCAGCCCTTGGACAGGGGGCAATGAGCAGTTCTTC. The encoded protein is CASSPWTGGNEQFF.

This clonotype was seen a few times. The CDR3 here is CASSATGGRSYYEQYV. DNA of the CDR3: TGTGCCAGCAGTGCGACAGGGGGCAGATCTTACTACGAGCAGTACGTC. The genes are TRBV28 and TRBJ2-7, with 10 bases aligning to TRBD1. Germline CDR1 and CDR2: MDHEN and SYDVKM. This CDR3 is built from 16 residues. Trimming at V came to 5 bases and at J to 3 bases, leaving 10 bases not matched to a gene.